The rows below give T cell receptor beta chains drawn from one sample of a study of lymphopenia after photon versus proton radiotherapy. Clones were read by immunoSEQ multiplex PCR, and TCRdb kept only the in-frame ones, dropping some. The data hold about 65,000 clones, with around 87% observed a single time. Specimen: peripheral blood, collected from a patient treated with proton-based radiotherapy. The receptor set was obtained from an elderly man with esophageal cancer. Both conserved end residues are part of each CDR3. The D gene is left open where the match is weak. Clone size is given for some rows only: seen once, a few or many times, or a class if the clone is expanded.

v_gene	abundance	d_gene	j_gene	CDR3aa	CDR3nt
TRBV7-7	.	.	TRBJ2-5	CASSLHPRGQETQYF	TGTGCTAGCAGCTTGCACCCACGGGGGCAAGAGACCCAGTACTTC
TRBV30	.	TRBD1	TRBJ1-1	CAWTLDRGGTEAFF	TGTGCCTGGACCTTGGACAGGGGAGGCACTGAAGCTTTCTTT
TRBV11-1	.	TRBD1	TRBJ2-5	CASSLQGVGETQYF	TGTGCCAGCAGTCTACAGGGGGTTGGGGAGACCCAGTACTTC
TRBV18	once	TRBD2	TRBJ2-7	CASSPSSGGSYEQYF	TGTGCCAGCTCACCTTCTAGCGGGGGTAGCTACGAGCAGTACTTC
TRBV7-8	.	.	TRBJ1-6	CASSLGDPNSPLHF	TGTGCCAGCAGCCTAGGGGACCCGAATTCACCCCTCCACTTT
TRBV11-3	.	.	TRBJ2-3	CASSSHGRGDTDTQYF	TGTGCCAGCAGCTCCCACGGGCGGGGAGACACAGATACGCAGTATTTT
TRBV18	.	.	TRBJ2-7	CASSPNPQNEQYF	TGTGCCAGCTCACCAAACCCCCAAAACGAGCAGTACTTC
TRBV19	few	.	TRBJ2-7	CASSRGYEQYF	TGTGCCAGTAGCCGCGGCTACGAGCAGTACTTC
TRBV19	.	TRBD1	TRBJ1-2	CASKGNRGGNYGYTF	TGTGCCAGTAAAGGCAACAGGGGGGGGAACTATGGCTACACCTTC
TRBV19	.	TRBD1	TRBJ2-7	CASSISAGGSYEQYF	TGTGCCAGTAGTATATCGGCAGGGGGATCCTACGAGCAGTACTTC
TRBV9	.	TRBD1	TRBJ2-7	CASSVAWDRVKQYF	TGTGCCAGCAGCGTAGCTTGGGACAGGGTCAAGCAGTACTTC
TRBV30	.	TRBD1	TRBJ1-2	CAWSDRGRGVGYTF	TGTGCCTGGAGTGACAGGGGGCGAGGGGTTGGCTACACCTTC
TRBV6-5	.	.	TRBJ1-1	CASSPPWGETEAFF	TGTGCCAGCAGTCCACCCTGGGGGGAAACTGAAGCTTTCTTT
TRBV5-1	.	.	TRBJ1-2	CASSLEGYGYTF	TGCGCCAGCAGCTTGGAAGGGTACGGCTACACCTTC
TRBV5-1	.	.	TRBJ1-1	CASSLFGGSGTEAFF	TGCGCCAGCAGCTTGTTCGGGGGATCGGGCACTGAAGCTTTCTTT
TRBV11-2	.	.	TRBJ2-3	CASSTKLGPPSTDTQYF	TGTGCCAGCAGCACGAAGCTCGGGCCTCCCTCCACAGATACGCAGTATTTT
TRBV7-2	.	TRBD2	TRBJ2-7	CASSLGGRTSYEQYF	TGTGCCAGCAGCCTGGGGGGGAGGACTTCCTACGAGCAGTACTTC
TRBV19	.	TRBD1	TRBJ2-7	CASSLSGQLYEQYF	TGTGCCAGTAGTTTATCGGGACAGTTGTACGAGCAGTACTTC
TRBV25-1	.	.	TRBJ2-5	CASSEYRYQETQYF	TGTGCCAGCAGTGAATATCGATATCAAGAGACCCAGTACTTC
TRBV5-4	.	TRBD2	TRBJ2-1	CASSLPSGPYNEQFF	TGTGCCAGCAGCTTGCCTAGCGGACCTTACAATGAGCAGTTCTTC
TRBV4-3	.	TRBD2	TRBJ2-7	CASSQGGLAGFYEQYF	TGCGCCAGCAGCCAGGGCGGACTAGCGGGATTCTATGAGCAGTACTTC
TRBV5-1	.	.	TRBJ1-2	CASSLAPTANYGYTF	TGCGCCAGCAGCTTGGCCCCGACAGCTAACTATGGCTACACCTTC
TRBV7-2	.	.	TRBJ1-4	CASSLVGTATNEKLFF	TGTGCCAGCAGCTTAGTAGGAACGGCAACTAATGAAAAACTGTTTTTT
TRBV7-2	.	.	TRBJ2-2	CASSRDRSPNTGELFF	TGTGCCAGCAGCCGCGACAGGAGTCCGAACACCGGGGAGCTGTTTTTT
TRBV6-1	.	TRBD1	TRBJ2-7	CASSTPPGQGYEQYF	TGTGCCAGCAGTACCCCCCCGGGACAGGGCTACGAGCAGTACTTC
TRBV7-2	once	.	TRBJ2-2	CASSLDRATGELFF	TGTGCCAGCAGCTTAGATAGGGCTACCGGGGAGCTGTTTTTT
TRBV7-6	.	.	TRBJ2-5	CASSPIVGDETQYF	TGTGCCAGCAGCCCCATTGTGGGAGACGAGACCCAGTACTTC
TRBV7-9	.	.	TRBJ1-3	CASSLGESSGNTIYF	TGTGCCAGCAGCTTAGGCGAGAGCTCTGGAAACACCATATATTTT
TRBV19	.	TRBD1	TRBJ1-2	CASSIGPGTGYYGYTF	TGTGCCAGTAGTATCGGCCCCGGGACAGGGTACTATGGCTACACCTTC
TRBV12-5	.	TRBD1	TRBJ2-7	CASGLGQGAAYEQYF	TGTGCTAGTGGTTTGGGCCAGGGGGCCGCCTACGAGCAGTACTTC
TRBV6-1	.	TRBD1	TRBJ1-2	CASSEGRGRLENGYTF	TGTGCCAGCAGTGAAGGGAGGGGGCGGTTAGAAAATGGCTACACCTTC
TRBV19	.	TRBD2	TRBJ2-5	CASSNRPILAGQETQYF	TGTGCCAGTAGTAACCGACCAATCCTAGCGGGGCAAGAGACCCAGTACTTC
TRBV18	.	.	TRBJ2-5	CASSPGGVQETQYF	TGTGCCAGCTCACCCGGGGGAGTTCAAGAGACCCAGTACTTC
TRBV29-1	.	TRBD1	TRBJ1-2	CSTADRDNYGYTF	TGCAGCACTGCGGACAGGGATAACTATGGCTACACCTTC
TRBV5-5	once	TRBD1	TRBJ1-2	CASSSGQGGYGYTF	TGTGCCAGCAGCTCCGGACAGGGAGGCTATGGCTACACCTTC
TRBV10-2	.	.	TRBJ2-1	CASSLIAGSSYNEQFF	TGCGCCAGCAGTCTGATAGCTGGGAGCTCCTACAATGAGCAGTTCTTC
TRBV11-2	few	.	TRBJ2-2	CASSRDVTGELFF	TGTGCCAGCAGCCGGGACGTCACCGGGGAGCTGTTTTTT
TRBV2	.	.	TRBJ1-5	CASSARGATGNQPQHF	TGTGCCAGCAGTGCGAGGGGGGCGACGGGCAATCAGCCCCAGCATTTT
TRBV19	.	.	TRBJ1-4	CASSIGNEKLFF	TGTGCCAGTAGTATAGGGAATGAAAAACTGTTTTTT
TRBV7-2	.	.	TRBJ2-7	CASSLTWGEQYF	TGTGCCAGCAGCTTGACGTGGGGCGAGCAGTACTTC
TRBV7-2	.	.	TRBJ2-7	CASSLGASGPTSEQYF	TGTGCCAGCAGCTTGGGGGCTAGCGGCCCTACAAGCGAGCAGTACTTC
TRBV14	.	TRBD2	TRBJ2-5	CASSNLAGGVETQYF	TGTGCCAGCAGCAACCTAGCGGGAGGTGTAGAGACCCAGTACTTC
TRBV15	.	TRBD1	TRBJ2-7	CATSRDGGTGAYEQYF	TGTGCCACCAGCAGAGATGGGGGGACAGGGGCCTACGAGCAGTACTTC
TRBV11-2	.	.	TRBJ2-1	CASSLTGGAGSFNEQFF	TGTGCCAGCAGCTTAACCGGCGGGGCAGGGTCTTTTAATGAGCAGTTCTTC
TRBV6-5	.	TRBD1	TRBJ1-2	CASSYNRGGYGYTF	TGTGCCAGCAGTTACAACAGGGGCGGCTATGGCTACACCTTC
TRBV29-1	.	TRBD2	TRBJ2-1	CSVTSGGAGEQFF	TGCAGCGTTACTAGCGGGGGGGCTGGGGAGCAGTTCTTC
TRBV11-3	.	.	TRBJ2-3	CASSSGRLDTQYF	TGTGCCAGCAGCTCAGGACGGTTAGATACGCAGTATTTT
TRBV7-2	.	.	TRBJ2-1	CASSRRLGSYNEQFF	TGTGCCAGCAGCCGACGATTGGGTTCCTACAATGAGCAGTTCTTC
TRBV18	.	.	TRBJ1-5	CASSPFRNLDSNQPQHF	TGTGCCAGCTCACCATTCCGGAATTTGGATAGCAATCAGCCCCAGCATTTT
TRBV18	.	.	TRBJ1-2	CASSPRAGANYGYTF	TGTGCCAGCTCACCAAGGGCTGGGGCTAACTATGGCTACACCTTC